This T cell receptor beta chain stems from a study of CD4 T cells in relation to SARS-CoV-2 and coronaviruses. Comment on this clone: Its antigen is unknown.

Assay: immunoSEQ multiplex PCR; the TCRdb copy retains only in-frame clones and omits some. The data contain approximately 40,000 clones, 77% of them seen just once; the ten biggest clones take up 2.8%. For approximately 10 days, 10^5 sorted CD4+ cells grew with T cell-depleted PBMCs and CEF. V was shortened by 5 bases and J by 4 bases, with 13 bases between the two germline ends. Looked up from germline, CDR1 is SGHTA and CDR2 is FQGNSA. CDR3 length equals 14 residues. Study results and limitations: Crossreactive clones expanded significantly less to SARS-CoV-2 than monoreactive clones.

The chain recombines TRBV7-2 with TRBJ2-3; D is unclear. The receptor was isolated from an adult with COVID-19. Sample: memory CD4+ T cells from PBMCs, cultured in vitro. CDR3 sequence: CASSAIRPPDTQYF. For the CDR3, the DNA is TGTGCCAGCAGCGCTATTAGGCCCCCAGATACGCAGTATTTT. Supplemented by reference TRBV7-2 and TRBJ2-3, the full variable domain reads GAGVSQSPSNKVTEKGKDVELRCDPISGHTALYWYRQSLGQGLEFLIYFQGNSAPDKSGLPSDRFSAERTGGSVSTLTIQRTQQEDSAVYLCASSAIRPPDTQYFGPGTRLTVL.